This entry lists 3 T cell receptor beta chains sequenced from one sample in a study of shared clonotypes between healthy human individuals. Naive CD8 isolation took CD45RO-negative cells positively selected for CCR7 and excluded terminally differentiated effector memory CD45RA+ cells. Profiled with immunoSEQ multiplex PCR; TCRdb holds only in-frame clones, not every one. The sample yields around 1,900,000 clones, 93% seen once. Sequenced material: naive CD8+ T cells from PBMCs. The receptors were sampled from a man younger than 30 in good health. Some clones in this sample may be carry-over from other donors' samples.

DNA of the CDR3: TGTGCCAGCACTAGAAAGCAGTCGCGTGACTATGGCTACACCTTC. Encoded protein: CASTRKQSRDYGYTF. The chain employs TRBV6-1 and TRBJ1-2, with D hard to call. Germline V gives CDR1 MNHNS, CDR2 SASEGT. The CDR3 is made up of 15 amino acids. V was cut by 7 bases and J by 3 bases, with 18 bases left in between.

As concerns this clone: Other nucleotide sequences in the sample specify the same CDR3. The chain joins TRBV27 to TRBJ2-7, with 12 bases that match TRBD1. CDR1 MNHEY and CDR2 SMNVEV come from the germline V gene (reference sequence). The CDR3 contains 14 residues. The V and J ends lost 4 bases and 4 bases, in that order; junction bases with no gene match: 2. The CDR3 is CASSWGQGAYEQYF. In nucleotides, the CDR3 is TGTGCCAGCAGTTGGGGACAGGGGGCTTACGAGCAGTACTTC.

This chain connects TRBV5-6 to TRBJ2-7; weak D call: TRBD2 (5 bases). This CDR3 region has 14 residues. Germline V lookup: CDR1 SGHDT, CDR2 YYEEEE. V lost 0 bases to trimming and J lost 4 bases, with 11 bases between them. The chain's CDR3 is CASSLGTLVYEQYF. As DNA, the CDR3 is TGTGCCAGCAGCTTGGGAACACTAGTGTACGAGCAGTACTTC.